Listed here are 31 T cell receptor beta chains from one sample, sequenced in a study of cytomegalovirus exposure and HLA in healthy donors. The PCR used 60 Vbeta and 13 Jbeta primers. The data were produced by immunoSEQ multiplex PCR, yet TCRdb's version contains in-frame clones alone and is incomplete. The profile shows about 170,000 clones, around 76% of them singletons. Sequenced sample: PBMCs. Every receptor here comes from a female donor in good health and CMV-seronegative.

This clone was detected once. The rearrangement links TRBV6-5 to TRBJ2-3; 12 bases agree with TRBD2. Per germline, CDR1 MNHEY and CDR2 SVGAGI. V lost 6 bases to trimming and J lost 5 bases; unmatched junction nucleotides: 3. This CDR3 comprises 14 residues. CDR3 nucleotide sequence: TGTGCCAGCAGGCCTAGCGGGGGGGGAGATACGCAGTATTTT. This codes for CASRPSGGGDTQYF.

J is TRBJ2-7 and V is TRBV18; D remains unclear. Germline CDR1 and CDR2: KGHSH and LQKENI. The CDR3 totals 15 residues. With 0 bases removed from V and 5 bases from J, the gap between germline ends came to 14 bases. CDR3 residues: CASSPPLGLSHEQYF. CDR3 DNA sequence: TGTGCCAGCTCACCACCGCTCGGGTTATCCCACGAGCAGTACTTC.

The V and J genes are TRBV5-1 and TRBJ2-7, with D possibly matching TRBD2 (5 bases). This CDR3 contains 14 residues. Germline-derived CDR1 and CDR2 are SGHRS and YFSETQ. The V and J ends lost 0 bases and 6 bases respectively, with 13 bases between them. CDR3 sequence (DNA): TGCGCCAGCAGCTTGGCCGAGGGAACGGGCGAGCAGTACTTC. Translating gives CASSLAEGTGEQYF.

This chain uses TRBV5-6 with TRBJ1-2; 8 bases match TRBD1. The CDR3 extends over 13 amino acids. Unmatched junction bases numbered 3, after V lost 5 bases and J lost 3 bases. Germline values: CDR1 SGHDT, CDR2 YYEEEE. The CDR3: CASRLTGDYGYTF. Here the CDR3 DNA reads TGTGCCAGCAGGTTGACAGGGGACTATGGCTACACCTTC.

The V gene is TRBV2, the J gene TRBJ1-3; 11 bases are a match to TRBD1. Germline lookup yields CDR1 SNHLY and CDR2 FYNNEI. The J segment lost 4 bases and the V segment lost 5 bases, leaving 1 base of the junction unmatched. The CDR3 length is 14 residues. The CDR3 loop reads CASSRDRGGNTIYF. The CDR3 nucleotides are TGTGCCAGCAGTAGGGACAGGGGGGGAAACACCATATATTTT.

V usage is TRBV6-1 and J usage is TRBJ2-3; TRBD1 aligns across 9 bases. The CDR3 contains 14 residues. V was pared by 6 bases and J by 2 bases, with 3 bases of the junction left unmatched. The V gene's germline CDR1 is MNHNS and CDR2 SASEGT. Here the CDR3 reads CASRDRGPTDTQYF. In DNA, the CDR3 is TGTGCCAGCAGGGACAGGGGTCCCACAGATACGCAGTATTTT.

This chain uses TRBV7-3 with TRBJ2-1; 7 bases are a match to TRBD2. This CDR3 has 15 amino acids. Germline V lookup: CDR1 SGHTA, CDR2 FQGTGA. Trimming at V came to 3 bases and at J to 5 bases, leaving 7 bases not matched to a gene. Here the CDR3 DNA reads TGTGCCAGCAGCTTTGTGGGACTAAGGAACAATGAGCAGTTCTTC. Translation gives CASSFVGLRNNEQFF.

The rearrangement links TRBV18 to TRBJ1-1, with a tentative D call TRBD1 (6 bases). The CDR3 is made up of 17 amino acids. CDR1 and CDR2 (germline): KGHSH, LQKENI. V shed 1 base and J shed 0 bases, with 15 bases lying between them. CDR3 DNA sequence: TGTGCCAGCTCACCACAGTGGGGTCAGGGGATGAACACTGAAGCTTTCTTT. It yields the protein CASSPQWGQGMNTEAFF.

This clone was counted a single time. The gene calls are TRBV6-5 and TRBJ2-5; 9 bases match TRBD2. The better agreement between TRBJ2-7 and the DNA end casts doubt on the J call. This CDR3 spans 15 amino acids. Germline CDR1 MNHEY, CDR2 SVGAGI. Here the CDR3 reads CASRPSGGSSYEQYF. The CDR3, as DNA: TGTGCCAGCAGGCCCAGCGGGGGGAGTTCCTACGAGCAGTACTTC.

V and J are TRBV18 and TRBJ2-5, with 7 bases matching TRBD1. Trimming removed 4 bases from V and 2 bases from J; junction bases left unmatched: 4. The germline gives CDR1 KGHSH, CDR2 LQKENI. There are 14 residues in the CDR3. The CDR3 is CASSLEQGQETQYF. CDR3 coding DNA: TGTGCCAGCTCACTAGAACAGGGGCAAGAGACCCAGTACTTC.

The rearrangement uses TRBV7-8 and TRBJ2-4; 10 nucleotides align to TRBD1. Trimming at V came to 4 bases and at J to 0 bases, leaving 15 bases not matched to a gene. Germline CDR1 reads SGHVS; CDR2 reads FQNEAQ. This CDR3 comprises 20 residues. In DNA form, the CDR3 reads TGTGCCAGCAGCTCATCGACAGGGGGCAACCCTCAGCTAGCCAAAAACATTCAGTACTTC. This translates into CASSSSTGGNPQLAKNIQYF.

Points on this clone: Other DNA sequences in the same sample also yield this CDR3. This chain connects TRBV5-1 to TRBJ2-3, with D possibly being TRBD1 (5 bases). Per the germline V gene, CDR1 is SGHRS and CDR2 is YFSETQ. V lost 3 bases and J lost 2, with 13 bases in between. The CDR3 is 15 residues long. CDR3 sequence (DNA): TGCGCCAGCAGCTCGAGACAGACTTCCACAGATACGCAGTATTTT. Translated: CASSSRQTSTDTQYF.

The CDR3 region has the DNA TGTGCCAGCAGCGTCACTAGCGGCGGGCGAGAGACCCAGTACTTC. This gives the protein CASSVTSGGRETQYF. This chain uses TRBV9 with TRBJ2-5; 8 bases agree with TRBD2. The V segment lost 2 bases and the J segment 4 bases; nucleotides outside the gene matches: 7. The CDR3 is made up of 15 amino acids. Germline-derived CDR1 and CDR2 are SGDLS and YYNGEE.

This clone was detected a few times. This chain joins TRBV7-2 and TRBJ2-5; perhaps TRBD2 as D (5 bases). The CDR3 has 14 amino acids. Trimming stripped 3 bases from V and 3 bases from J, with 11 bases between. From germline, CDR1 is SGHTA and CDR2 FQGNSA. The CDR3 DNA follows: TGTGCCAGCAGCTTTAACCGGGGTAAAGAGACCCAGTACTTC. It encodes CASSFNRGKETQYF.

The chain carries TRBV19 and TRBJ1-2, with D unclear. V lost 4 bases and J 0 bases, leaving 9 bases between the germline ends. Germline V gene lookup returns CDR1 LNHDA and CDR2 SQIVND (reference sequence). The CDR3 loop spans 14 amino acids. The CDR3 DNA sequence: TGTGCCAGTAGTACACGGTCCTCTAACTATGGCTACACCTTC. Residues: CASSTRSSNYGYTF.

This chain links TRBV19 with TRBJ2-7; D ambiguous. The germline V gene encodes CDR1 LNHDA and CDR2 SQIVND (reference sequence). The CDR3 contains 14 residues. The V end lost 3 bases, the J end lost 4 bases, and 13 bases lay between the germline ends. CDR3 in amino acids: CASSITASAYEQYF. The CDR3 region has the DNA TGTGCCAGTAGTATTACGGCTAGTGCGTACGAGCAGTACTTC. Filled out from reference TRBV19 and TRBJ2-7, the complete variable domain reads DGGITQSPKYLFRKEGQNVTLSCEQNLNHDAMYWYRQDPGQGLRLIYYSQIVNDFQKGDIAEGYSVSREKKESFPLTVTSAQKNPTAFYLCASSITASAYEQYFGPGTRLTVT.

The chain links TRBV19 to TRBJ1-2; 8 nucleotides agree with TRBD1. V lost 6 bases, J lost 5 bases, and 5 bases stayed unmatched. Germline V gives CDR1 LNHDA, CDR2 SQIVND (reference sequence). The CDR3 spans 13 residues. The CDR3 DNA sequence: TGTGCCAGTAGCGTGACAGGGGATTATGGCTACACCTTC. The encoded protein is CASSVTGDYGYTF.

Only a few counts were recorded for this clone. The chain couples TRBV11-2 to TRBJ2-1; D not resolved. Germline V gives CDR1 SGHAT, CDR2 FQNNGV. The CDR3 extends over 15 amino acids. Trimming cost V 0 bases and J 10 bases, with 16 bases left between them. The CDR3, as DNA: TGTGCCAGCAGCTTAGAGCCGGGTATGGTTGACGAGCAGTTCTTC. Amino acid sequence: CASSLEPGMVDEQFF.

The V call is TRBV5-1, the J call TRBJ2-7, with 8 bases lining up with TRBD2. Trimming cost V 0 bases and J 9 bases; bases outside gene matches: 8. This CDR3 is built from 14 residues. CDR1 and CDR2 from the germline V gene are SGHRS and YFSETQ. The CDR3 DNA sequence: TGCGCCAGCAGCTTGGCCCTTGCTAGCGGGTGGCAGTACTTC. Translated: CASSLALASGWQYF.

This chain uses TRBV10-3 with TRBJ2-5; 9 bases are shared with TRBD2. The V gene's germline CDR1 is ENHRY and CDR2 SYGVKD. The CDR3 has 16 residues. Trimming removed 3 bases from V and 3 bases from J; junction bases left unmatched: 8. The CDR3: CAISEESAGGKETQYF. In nucleotides, the CDR3 is TGTGCCATCAGTGAAGAATCAGCGGGGGGTAAAGAGACCCAGTACTTC.

The J gene is TRBJ2-3, the V gene TRBV30; a weak D match, TRBD1 (5 bases). V gave up 6 bases and J gave up 3 bases, with 19 bases separating them. The CDR3 sequence is 15 residues long. Looked up from germline, CDR1 is GTSNPN and CDR2 is SVGIG (reference sequence). Here the CDR3 DNA reads TGTGCCTGCCGTTCCACTCAGAAGGGGACAGATACGCAGTATTTT. Its translation: CACRSTQKGTDTQYF. The full variable domain, rest sourced from reference TRBV30 and TRBJ2-3, is SQTIHQWPATLVQPVGSPLSLECTVEGTSNPNLYWYRQAAGRGLQLLFYSVGIGQISSEVPQNLSASRPQDRQFILSSKKLLLSDSGFYLCACRSTQKGTDTQYFGPGTRLTVL.

The chain joins TRBV5-1 to TRBJ2-5; possibly TRBD2 for D (6 bases). This CDR3 spans 15 amino acids. The V end lost 0 bases, the J end lost 0 bases, and 9 bases lay between the germline ends. In germline, CDR1 is SGHRS, CDR2 YFSETQ. CDR3 residues: CASSLGGGDQETQYF. CDR3 nucleotides: TGCGCCAGCAGCTTGGGGGGAGGCGACCAAGAGACCCAGTACTTC.

V usage is TRBV2 and J usage is TRBJ1-5; D not resolved. Germline loops: CDR1 SNHLY, CDR2 FYNNEI. The CDR3 has 13 amino acids. Trimming removed 3 bases from V and 5 bases from J, with 8 bases in between. This CDR3 reads CASSDFEYQPQHF. As DNA, the CDR3 is TGTGCCAGCAGTGATTTCGAGTATCAGCCCCAGCATTTT.

The chain uses TRBV6-5 and TRBJ1-4; D not resolved. The CDR3 loop spans 16 amino acids. From germline, CDR1 is MNHEY and CDR2 SVGAGI. Trimming took off 2 bases at V and 7 bases at J, with 17 bases between the two ends. This CDR3 reads CASSYELGKRGEKLFF. Here the CDR3 DNA reads TGTGCCAGCAGTTACGAACTGGGCAAACGGGGTGAAAAACTGTTTTTT.

The rearrangement links TRBV6-1 to TRBJ2-7, with TRBD2 as a possible D gene (6 bases). There are 13 residues in the CDR3. Trimming took 8 bases from V and 3 from J, leaving 14 bases between them. CDR1 and CDR2 (germline): MNHNS, SASEGT. The CDR3 DNA reads TGTGCCAGCGGCGGGGAAAATGGCTACGAGCAGTACTTC. This sequence encodes CASGGENGYEQYF.

The chain employs TRBV5-1 and TRBJ2-3; tentative D call: TRBD2 (6 bases). Trimming removed 2 bases from V and 0 bases from J, with 13 bases in between. The CDR3 consists of 16 residues. The germline CDR1 and CDR2 sequences are SGHRS and YFSETQ. The CDR3 loop is CASSLVPGLSTDTQYF. The CDR3 bases are TGCGCCAGCAGCTTAGTCCCGGGACTTAGCACAGATACGCAGTATTTT.

This sequence joins TRBV19 and TRBJ1-2, with D perhaps matching TRBD1 (5 bases). In germline, CDR1 is LNHDA, CDR2 SQIVND (reference sequence). This CDR3 comprises 12 residues. With 3 bases removed from V and 8 bases from J, the gap between germline ends came to 10 bases. This CDR3 reads CASSMGEEGYTF. The CDR3 nucleotides read TGTGCCAGTAGTATGGGGGAGGAAGGCTACACCTTC.

The gene calls are TRBV9 and TRBJ1-4, with D unresolved. Trimming cost V 7 bases and J 2 bases, with 12 bases left between them. The CDR3 is 14 amino acids. CDR1 is SGDLS, CDR2 YYNGEE, per germline. In DNA, the CDR3 is TGTGCCAGCGACCGCGTGGGCACTAATGAAAAACTGTTTTTT. It translates to CASDRVGTNEKLFF.

This clone came up a few times. V usage is TRBV30 and J usage is TRBJ1-4, with D perhaps TRBD1 (5 bases). The CDR3 runs 15 residues. V lost 0 bases and J 3 bases, leaving 11 bases between the germline ends. Per the germline V gene, CDR1 is GTSNPN and CDR2 is SVGIG (reference sequence). The chain's CDR3 is CAWSVDSFSNEKLFF. In DNA, the CDR3 is TGTGCCTGGAGTGTTGACAGCTTTTCTAATGAAAAACTGTTTTTT.

The gene calls are TRBV18 and TRBJ2-1; 9 nucleotides line up with TRBD1. CDR3 length: 15 amino acids. V was clipped by 1 base and J by 3 bases; unmatched bases: 1. Looked up from germline, CDR1 is KGHSH and CDR2 is LQKENI. The CDR3, as DNA: TGTGCCAGCTCACCACTGGGACAGGGCTACAATGAGCAGTTCTTC. Translated: CASSPLGQGYNEQFF.

The chain is built from TRBV30 and TRBJ2-2, with D hard to call. The CDR3 runs to 14 residues. Germline CDR1 is GTSNPN and CDR2 is SVGIG (reference sequence). V gave up 0 bases and J gave up 1 base, with 6 bases separating them. The CDR3 nucleotides are TGTGCCTGGAGTGTAGGCGGGAACACCGGGGAGCTGTTTTTT. Its translation is CAWSVGGNTGELFF.